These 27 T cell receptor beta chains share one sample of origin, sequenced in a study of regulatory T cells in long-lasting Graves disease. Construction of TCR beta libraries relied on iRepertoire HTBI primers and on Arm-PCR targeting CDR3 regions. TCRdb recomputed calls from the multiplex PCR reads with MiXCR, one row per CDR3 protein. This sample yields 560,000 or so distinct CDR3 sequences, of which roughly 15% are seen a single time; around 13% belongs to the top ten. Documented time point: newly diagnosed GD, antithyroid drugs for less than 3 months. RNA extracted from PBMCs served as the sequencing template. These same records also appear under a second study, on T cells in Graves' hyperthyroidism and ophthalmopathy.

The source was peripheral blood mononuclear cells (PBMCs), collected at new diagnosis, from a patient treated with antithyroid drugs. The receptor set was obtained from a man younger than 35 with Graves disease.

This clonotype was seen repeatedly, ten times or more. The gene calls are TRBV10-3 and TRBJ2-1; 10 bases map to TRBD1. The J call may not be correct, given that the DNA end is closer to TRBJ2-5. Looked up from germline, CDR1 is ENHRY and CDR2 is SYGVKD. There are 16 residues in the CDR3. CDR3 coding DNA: TGTGCCATCAGGGGGACCAGGGACAGGGGCGAAGAGACCCAGTACTTC. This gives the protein CAIRGTRDRGEETQYF.

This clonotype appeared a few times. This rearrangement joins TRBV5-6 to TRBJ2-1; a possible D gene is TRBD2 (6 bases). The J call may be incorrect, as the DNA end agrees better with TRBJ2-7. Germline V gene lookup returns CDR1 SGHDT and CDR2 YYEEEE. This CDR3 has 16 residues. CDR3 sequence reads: CASSLGGYGSRYEQYF. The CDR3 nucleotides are TGTGCCAGCAGCTTGGGCGGGTACGGGAGCCGCTACGAGCAGTACTTC.

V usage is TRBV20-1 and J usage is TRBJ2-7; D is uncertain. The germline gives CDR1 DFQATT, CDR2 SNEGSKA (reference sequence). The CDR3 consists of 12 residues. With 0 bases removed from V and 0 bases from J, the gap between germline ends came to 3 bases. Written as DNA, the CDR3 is TGCAGTGCTAGAGAGAGCTCCTACGAGCAGTACTTC. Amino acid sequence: CSARESSYEQYF.

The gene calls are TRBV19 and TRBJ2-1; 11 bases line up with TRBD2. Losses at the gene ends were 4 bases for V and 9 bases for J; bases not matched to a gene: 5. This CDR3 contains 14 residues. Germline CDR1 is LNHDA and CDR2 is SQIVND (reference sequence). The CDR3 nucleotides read TGTGCCAGTAGTACTCTAGCGGGAGGTAGTGAGCAGTTCTTC. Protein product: CASSTLAGGSEQFF.

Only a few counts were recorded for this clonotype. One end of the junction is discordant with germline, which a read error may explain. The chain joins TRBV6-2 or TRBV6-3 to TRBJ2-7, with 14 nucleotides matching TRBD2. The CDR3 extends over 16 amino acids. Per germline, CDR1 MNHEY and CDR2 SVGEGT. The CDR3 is CASSPGTSGSSYGQYF. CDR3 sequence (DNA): TGTGCCAGCAGCCCCGGGACTAGCGGGAGCTCCTACGGGCAGTACTTC.

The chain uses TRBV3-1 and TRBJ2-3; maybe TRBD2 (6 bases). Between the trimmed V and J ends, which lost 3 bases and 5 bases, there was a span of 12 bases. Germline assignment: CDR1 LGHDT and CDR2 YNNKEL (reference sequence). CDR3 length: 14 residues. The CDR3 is CASSQEGRVDTQYF. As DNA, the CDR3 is TGTGCCAGCAGCCAGGAGGGTCGGGTAGATACGCAGTATTTT.

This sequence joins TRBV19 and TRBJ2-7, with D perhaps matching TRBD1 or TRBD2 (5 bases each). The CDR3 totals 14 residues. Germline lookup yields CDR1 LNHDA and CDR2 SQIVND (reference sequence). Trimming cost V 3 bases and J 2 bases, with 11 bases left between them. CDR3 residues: CASSIPGAAYEQYF. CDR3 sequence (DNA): TGTGCCAGTAGTATCCCCGGGGCTGCCTACGAGCAGTACTTC.

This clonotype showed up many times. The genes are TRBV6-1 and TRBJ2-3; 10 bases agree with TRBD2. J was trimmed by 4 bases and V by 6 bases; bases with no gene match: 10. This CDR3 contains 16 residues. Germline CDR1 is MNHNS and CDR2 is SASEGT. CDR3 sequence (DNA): TGTGCCAGCAGAACCGTAGCGGGAGGTTTTGCAGATACGCAGTATTTT. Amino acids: CASRTVAGGFADTQYF.

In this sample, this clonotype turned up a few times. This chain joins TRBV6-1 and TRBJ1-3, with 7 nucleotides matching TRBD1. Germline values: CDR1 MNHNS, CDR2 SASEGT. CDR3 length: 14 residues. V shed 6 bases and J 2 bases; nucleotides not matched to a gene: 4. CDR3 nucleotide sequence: TGTGCCAGCAGACCACAGGGGACTGGAAACACCATATATTTT. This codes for CASRPQGTGNTIYF.

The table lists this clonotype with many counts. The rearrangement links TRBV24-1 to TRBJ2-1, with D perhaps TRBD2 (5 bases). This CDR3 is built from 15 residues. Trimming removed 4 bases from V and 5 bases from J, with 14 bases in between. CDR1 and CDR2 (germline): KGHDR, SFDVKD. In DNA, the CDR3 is TGTGCCACCAGTGAGCCTAGCCATTTGGACAATGAGCAGTTCTTC. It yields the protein CATSEPSHLDNEQFF.

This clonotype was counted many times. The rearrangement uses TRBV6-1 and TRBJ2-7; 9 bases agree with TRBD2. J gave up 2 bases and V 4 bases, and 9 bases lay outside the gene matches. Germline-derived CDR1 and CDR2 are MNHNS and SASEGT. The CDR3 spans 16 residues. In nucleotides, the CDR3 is TGTGCCAGCAGTGTTGGGGCGGGGGGGGCTACCTACGAGCAGTACTTC. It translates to CASSVGAGGATYEQYF.

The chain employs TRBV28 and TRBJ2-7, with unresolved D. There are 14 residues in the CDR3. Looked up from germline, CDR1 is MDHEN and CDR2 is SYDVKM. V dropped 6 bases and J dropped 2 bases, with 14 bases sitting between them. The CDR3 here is CASSQVSGTYEQYF. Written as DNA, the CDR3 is TGTGCCAGCAGCCAAGTGTCTGGAACCTACGAGCAGTACTTC. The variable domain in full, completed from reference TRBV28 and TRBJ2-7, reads DVKVTQSSRYLVKRTGEKVFLECVQDMDHENMFWYRQDPGLGLRLIYFSYDVKMKEKGDIPEGYSVSREKKERFSLILESASTNQTSMYLCASSQVSGTYEQYFGPGTRLTVT.

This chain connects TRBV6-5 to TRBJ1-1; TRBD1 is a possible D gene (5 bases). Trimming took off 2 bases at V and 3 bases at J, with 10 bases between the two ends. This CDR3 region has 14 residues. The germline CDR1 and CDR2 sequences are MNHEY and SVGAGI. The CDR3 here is CASSYGWGDTEAFF. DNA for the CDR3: TGTGCCAGCAGTTACGGTTGGGGGGACACTGAAGCTTTCTTT.

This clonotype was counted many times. CDR3 amino acids: CASSERGSLSVYEQYF. The CDR3 DNA reads as TGTGCCAGCAGTGAAAGAGGGAGCCTCTCGGTCTACGAGCAGTACTTC. V gene TRBV6-1 combines with J gene TRBJ2-7; the D gene is possibly TRBD2 (5 bases). The CDR3 covers 16 residues. Trimming took 2 bases from V and 3 from J, leaving 17 bases between them. Germline lookup yields CDR1 MNHNS and CDR2 SASEGT.

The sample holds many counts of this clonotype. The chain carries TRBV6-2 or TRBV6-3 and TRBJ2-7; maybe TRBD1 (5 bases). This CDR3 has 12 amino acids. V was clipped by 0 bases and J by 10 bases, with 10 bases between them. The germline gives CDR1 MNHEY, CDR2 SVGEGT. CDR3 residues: CASSYSPTGQYF. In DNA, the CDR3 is TGTGCCAGCAGTTACTCCCCCACAGGCCAGTACTTC.

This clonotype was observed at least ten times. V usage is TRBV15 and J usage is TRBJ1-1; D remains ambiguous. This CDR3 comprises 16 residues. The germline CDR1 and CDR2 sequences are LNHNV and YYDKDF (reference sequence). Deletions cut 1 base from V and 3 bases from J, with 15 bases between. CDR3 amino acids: CATSRGLGSGDTEAFF. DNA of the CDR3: TGTGCCACCAGCAGAGGATTGGGTTCTGGCGACACTGAAGCTTTCTTT.

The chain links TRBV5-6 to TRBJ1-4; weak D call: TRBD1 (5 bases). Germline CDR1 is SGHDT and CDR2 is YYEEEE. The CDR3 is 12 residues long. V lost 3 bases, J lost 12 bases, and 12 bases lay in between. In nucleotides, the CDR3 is TGTGCCAGCAGCTGGGGCCCGTCAGAACTGTTTTTT. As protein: CASSWGPSELFF.

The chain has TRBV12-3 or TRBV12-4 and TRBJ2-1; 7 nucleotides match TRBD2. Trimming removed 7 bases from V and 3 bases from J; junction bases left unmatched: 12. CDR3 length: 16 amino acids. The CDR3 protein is CASIPRGGSYYNEQFF. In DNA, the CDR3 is TGTGCCAGCATCCCCCGTGGCGGGAGTTACTACAATGAGCAGTTCTTC.

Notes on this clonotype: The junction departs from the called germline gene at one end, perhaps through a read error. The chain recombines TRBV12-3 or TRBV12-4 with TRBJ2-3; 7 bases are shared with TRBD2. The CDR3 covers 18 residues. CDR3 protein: CATSDFGTGGSFADTQYF. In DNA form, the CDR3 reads TGTGCCACCAGTGATTTTGGGACTGGCGGGAGCTTCGCAGATACGCAGTATTTT.

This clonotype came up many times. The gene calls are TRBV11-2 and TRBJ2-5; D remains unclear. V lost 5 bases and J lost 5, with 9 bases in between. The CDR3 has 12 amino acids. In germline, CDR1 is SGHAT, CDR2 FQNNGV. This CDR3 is CASSHGGETQYF. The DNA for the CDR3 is TGTGCCAGCAGCCACGGTGGGGAGACCCAGTACTTC.

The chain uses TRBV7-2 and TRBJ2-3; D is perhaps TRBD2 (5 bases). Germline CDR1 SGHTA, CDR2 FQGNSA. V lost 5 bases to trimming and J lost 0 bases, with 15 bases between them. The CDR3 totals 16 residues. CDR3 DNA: TGTGCCAGCAGCCAAGACTTCAGCGGAAGCACAGATACGCAGTATTTT. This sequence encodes CASSQDFSGSTDTQYF.

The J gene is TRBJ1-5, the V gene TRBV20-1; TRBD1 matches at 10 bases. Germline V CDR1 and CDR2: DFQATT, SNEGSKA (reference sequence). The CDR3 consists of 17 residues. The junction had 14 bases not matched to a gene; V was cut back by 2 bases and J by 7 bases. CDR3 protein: CSARPRDRGPVSQPQHF. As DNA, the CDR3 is TGCAGTGCTAGACCACGGGACAGGGGTCCGGTCAGCCAGCCCCAGCATTTT.

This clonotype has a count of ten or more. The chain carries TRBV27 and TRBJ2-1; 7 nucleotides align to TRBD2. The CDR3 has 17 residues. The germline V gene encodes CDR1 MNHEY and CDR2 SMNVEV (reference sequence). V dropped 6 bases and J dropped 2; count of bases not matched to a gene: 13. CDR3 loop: CASRRTLGGSAYNEQFF. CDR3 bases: TGTGCCAGCAGACGAACCTTGGGCGGGAGTGCCTACAATGAGCAGTTCTTC.

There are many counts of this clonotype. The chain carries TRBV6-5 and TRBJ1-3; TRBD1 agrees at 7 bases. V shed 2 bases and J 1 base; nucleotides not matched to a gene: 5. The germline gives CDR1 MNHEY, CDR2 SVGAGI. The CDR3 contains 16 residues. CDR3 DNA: TGTGCCAGCAGTTACACAATGACAGGGTCTGGAAACACCATATATTTT. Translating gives CASSYTMTGSGNTIYF.

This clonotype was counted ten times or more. The CDR3 nucleotides are TGCGCCAGCAGCTTCGCCCCGGCCGAATTGGACAGGGCCTACGAGCAGTACTTC. Encoded protein: CASSFAPAELDRAYEQYF. This rearrangement joins TRBV5-1 to TRBJ2-7; 8 nucleotides agree with TRBD1. Germline assignment: CDR1 SGHRS and CDR2 YFSETQ. The CDR3 has 18 residues. V lost 2 bases and J lost 2; bases outside the gene matches: 15.

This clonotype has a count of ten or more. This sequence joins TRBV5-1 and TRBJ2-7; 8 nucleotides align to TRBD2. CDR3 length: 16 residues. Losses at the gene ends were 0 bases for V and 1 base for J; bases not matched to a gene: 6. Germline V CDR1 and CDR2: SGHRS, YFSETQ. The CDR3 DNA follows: TGCGCCAGCAGCTTGGAACCGGGGACTAGTTCCTACGAGCAGTACTTC. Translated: CASSLEPGTSSYEQYF.

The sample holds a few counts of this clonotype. The CDR3 here is CASSLDSYYEQYF. The CDR3, as DNA: TGCGCCAGCAGCCTCGACAGCTACTACGAGCAGTACTTC. V gene TRBV4-1 combines with J gene TRBJ2-7; D perhaps matches TRBD1 (5 bases). Looked up from germline, CDR1 is MGHRA and CDR2 is YSYEKL. Trimming pared 4 bases from V and 3 bases from J, leaving 10 bases between. CDR3 length: 13 residues.